This TCR beta chain derives from a study of CD8 T cells in ankylosing spondylitis (dated 2017 in TCRdb). About the study as a whole: The study set out to find disease-linked TCR variants by profiling T cell receptor beta repertoires in ankylosing spondylitis patients and healthy donors. The whole study cohort included 90 to 120 healthy donors and 25 or so ankylosing spondylitis patients. Peripheral blood was sampled, and synovial fluid was additionally collected from ankylosing spondylitis patients.

As for this clonotype: The specificity of this receptor is unknown. Base qualities are missing; no much larger clone stands one base away.

Summary of the overall study and its limitations: According to the report, matched synovial fluid samples from ankylosing spondylitis patients were significantly enriched for the disease-linked clones. A CD8+ phenotype was shown by the disease-linked clones, which were found at relatively low frequencies in peripheral blood. Some motif variants had previously been reported in the synovial fluid and blood of reactive arthritis patients, which suggests shared mechanisms of disease initiation. A TCR beta motif made up of several highly homologous amino acid variants appeared to be characteristic of blood from ankylosing spondylitis patients.

Data came from an Illumina HiSeq 2500. TCR beta libraries were prepared by quantitative 5'-RACE with molecular barcodes. Per the source publication's procedure: A new computational method, built on a probabilistic model of VDJ rearrangement, was used to identify disease-linked TCR variants. TCRdb handled the public reads itself, with Q25 trimming in fastp and clone calling in MiXCR, and kept productive beta chains. All rows with the same CDR3 protein become a single entry with the most common DNA and genes. In this record, the V and J calls reflect TCRdb's handling and not the investigators' own analysis. This sample has about 750,000 distinct CDR3 sequences in its table, and 15% to 20% of those were observed once. Clones ranked in the top ten supply around 20% of the sample. The sample was blood, either unsorted or a sorted T cell fraction (not recorded which). The source is a male donor with ankylosing spondylitis.

The DNA sequence is as follows: TGTGCCAGCAGCCTAACAGGGACTAGCCCCCTGCACGAGCAGTACTTC. Its product reads: CASSLTGTSPLHEQYF. Here the chain combines TRBV3-1 and TRBJ2-7; TRBD2 aligns with 9 central bases. V is trimmed back by 4 bases and J by 5 bases, and the junction contains 12 bases that no gene match accounts for. CDR1 and CDR2, looked up from the germline V gene (reference sequence), are LGHDT and YNNKEL. The CDR3 starts with the cysteine, ends with the phenylalanine, and has 16 residues. The kept DNA is CDR3 alone, 48 bases in frame from the first base.